The rows below give T cell receptor beta chains drawn from one sample of a study of blood T cell repertoires in COVID-19. Sequencing was performed with immunoSEQ multiplex PCR; in TCRdb, only in-frame clones are kept and a portion is missing. Among a few hundred thousand clones listed, roughly 89% were seen once. Sequenced input: peripheral blood. These receptors originate from a woman between 25 and 40 years old with active or convalescent COVID-19. The CDR3 runs from the conserved cysteine through the conserved F or W. The order of the fields is J gene, clone size, D gene, V gene, CDR3 DNA, CDR3 protein. A D gene is named only where the DNA matches it firmly. The listing skips clone size in some rows; elsewhere it reads once, few, many or a size class.

>TRBJ1-2|.|.|TRBV28
TGTGCCAGCAGTTCGGGAATTAACTATGGCTACACCTTC
CASSSGINYGYTF
>TRBJ1-2|.|TRBD1|TRBV5-1
TGCGCCAGCAGCTTGGTCGAGGGCCAGGGGGCTGATGGCTACACCTTC
CASSLVEGQGADGYTF
>TRBJ2-7|.|.|TRBV11-2
TGTGCCAGCAGCTTTGGAGGGGGGGGATACGAGCAGTACTTC
CASSFGGGGYEQYF
>TRBJ2-5|.|TRBD2|TRBV5-5
TGTGCCAGCAGTGTAGCGGGGGCCCAAGAGACCCAGTACTTC
CASSVAGAQETQYF
>TRBJ2-5|.|.|TRBV7-3
TGTGCCAGCAGCCGAACAGGGAAGGAGACCCAGTACTTC
CASSRTGKETQYF
>TRBJ1-5|.|.|TRBV28
TGTGCCAGCAGTTCACCTCAGGGGCGACTCACTAATAGCAATCAGCCCCAGCATTTT
CASSSPQGRLTNSNQPQHF
>TRBJ1-4|.|.|TRBV30
TGTGCCTGGAGTATTGCAGGGATGAATGAAAAACTGTTTTTT
CAWSIAGMNEKLFF
>TRBJ1-3|.|TRBD1|TRBV18
TGTGCCAGCTCACCCCTACGGGACAGCCCTGGAAACACCATATATTTT
CASSPLRDSPGNTIYF
>TRBJ1-5|once|TRBD1|TRBV19
TGTGCCAGTAGTAGCCACGACAGGGTACAGCCCCAGCATTTT
CASSSHDRVQPQHF
>TRBJ1-2|.|TRBD1|TRBV7-9
TGTGCCAGCAGACAGGGGGCCCTCTATGGCTACACCTTC
CASRQGALYGYTF
>TRBJ2-5|.|TRBD1|TRBV5-6
TGTGCCAGCAGCCGGACAGGCCAAGAGACCCAGTACTTC
CASSRTGQETQYF
>TRBJ2-5|.|.|TRBV21-1
TGTGCCAGCCCCAGAGTGGGGGGGGCCCCCAATGAGACCCAGTACTTC
CASPRVGGAPNETQYF
>TRBJ1-1|.|TRBD1|TRBV28
TGTGCCAGCAGTCCCCGACAGGGTTTCGCGAGCACTGAAGCTTTCTTT
CASSPRQGFASTEAFF
>TRBJ1-5|.|.|TRBV28
TGTGCCAGCAGTCCTGAGGTCGCTTTTGGTCGTCAGCCCCAGCATTTT
CASSPEVAFGRQPQHF
>TRBJ2-5|once|TRBD1|TRBV18
TGTGCCAGCTCAACCGGGACAGGGGAAGAGACCCAGTACTTC
CASSTGTGEETQYF
>TRBJ1-5|.|.|TRBV3-1/TRBV3-2
TGTGCCAGCAGCCAGCAGGGTTCGGTTCAGCCCCAGCATTTT
CASSQQGSVQPQHF
>TRBJ1-2|.|TRBD1|TRBV5-8
TGTGCCAGCAGCTCCCGGGACAGGGGTGTCATTGGGGGCTACACCTTC
CASSSRDRGVIGGYTF
>TRBJ1-6|.|TRBD1|TRBV11-2
TGTGCCAGCAGCTTACTGGACAGGGGGCGCCGCTTCAATTCACCCCTCCACTTT
CASSLLDRGRRFNSPLHF
>TRBJ1-2|.|TRBD1|TRBV6-5
TGTGCCAGCAGCATGTACGCACAGGGGGGCTACACCTTC
CASSMYAQGGYTF
>TRBJ2-7|.|TRBD2|TRBV10-3
TGTGCCATCAGTGAGGGCGGGGGGGAGAGCGAGCAGTACTTC
CAISEGGGESEQYF
>TRBJ2-5|.|TRBD1|TRBV25-1
TGTGCCAGCAGTGCCGGACAGGGACCCCAAGAGACCCAGTACTTC
CASSAGQGPQETQYF
>TRBJ1-1|.|.|TRBV29-1
TGCAGCGGACGAAGACTGACAGCCAACACTGAAGCTTTCTTT
CSGRRLTANTEAFF
>TRBJ1-5|.|TRBD1|TRBV5-6
TGTGCCAGCAGCTCGGGACAGGGGGTACAGCCCCAGCATTTT
CASSSGQGVQPQHF
>TRBJ2-1|once|.|TRBV6-5
TGTGCCAGCAGCGCCTTAAGAGGGGGTGAGCAGTTCTTC
CASSALRGGEQFF
>TRBJ2-1|.|TRBD2|TRBV10-3
TGTGCCATCAGCGTAGGCGGGAGGCCCAACAATGAGCAGTTCTTC
CAISVGGRPNNEQFF
>TRBJ1-4|.|.|TRBV6-5
TGTGCCAGCAGTTACGGGCGTGGTGAAAAACTGTTTTTT
CASSYGRGEKLFF
>TRBJ2-7|.|.|TRBV6-6
TGTGCCAGCAGTTACTCGATCAGGGGCGAGCAGTACTTC
CASSYSIRGEQYF
>TRBJ1-4|.|.|TRBV18
TGTGCCAGCTCACCGATAGGGGATGAAAAACTGTTTTTT
CASSPIGDEKLFF
>TRBJ1-5|.|TRBD1|TRBV27
TGTGCCAGCAGTCCGACAGGGGGCGGTCAGCCCCAGCATTTT
CASSPTGGGQPQHF
>TRBJ2-5|.|.|TRBV19
TGTGCCAGTGGACAGTTACAAGAGACCCAGTACTTC
CASGQLQETQYF
>TRBJ2-2|.|.|TRBV20-1
TGCAGTGCTAGTATCGCGGGGGCGCCGGGCACCGGGGAGCTGTTTTTT
CSASIAGAPGTGELFF
>TRBJ1-1|.|TRBD1|TRBV5-5
TGTGCCAGCAGTCCACGGACAGGGGATACTGAAGCTTTCTTT
CASSPRTGDTEAFF
>TRBJ1-5|.|TRBD1|TRBV19
TGTGCCAGTAGGATGGACAGGGCCCCCAATCAGCCCCAGCATTTT
CASRMDRAPNQPQHF
>TRBJ2-5|.|.|TRBV28
TGTGCCAGCAGTCCGCCGGGATCTTTAGGAGAGACCCAGTACTTC
CASSPPGSLGETQYF
>TRBJ2-2|.|TRBD2|TRBV2
TGTGCCAGCCTAGGGACTAGCGGGGGGCGGTCCACCGGGGAGCTGTTTTTT
CASLGTSGGRSTGELFF
>TRBJ2-3|.|.|TRBV6-4
TGTGCCAGCAGTGGGGGGCCTTCTAGCACAGATACGCAGTATTTT
CASSGGPSSTDTQYF
>TRBJ1-5|.|TRBD1|TRBV27
TGTGCCAGCAGTCTCCTCCCCGGGACAGGTAGCAATCAGCCCCAGCATTTT
CASSLLPGTGSNQPQHF
>TRBJ1-4|.|TRBD1|TRBV19
TGTGCCAGTACCCCGGACAGGGGCGGCAAACTGTTTTTT
CASTPDRGGKLFF
>TRBJ1-2|.|TRBD1|TRBV7-2
TGTGCCAGCAGCCAGGGGCCGGGACAGGGCTATGGCTACACCTTC
CASSQGPGQGYGYTF
>TRBJ1-2|.|TRBD1|TRBV4-1
TGCGCCAGCAGCCGGGACAGGGAGGGTGGATATGGCTACACCTTC
CASSRDREGGYGYTF
>TRBJ1-2|.|.|TRBV30
TGTGCCTCCCACGGCAGGGCCCACTATGGCTACACCTTC
CASHGRAHYGYTF
>TRBJ1-4|.|TRBD1|TRBV28
TGTGCCAGCAGTCGACGACAGGGTCGGTTTTTT
CASSRRQGRFF
>TRBJ1-1|once|.|TRBV19
TGTGCCTCATGGACATTCGGGAACACTGAAGCTTTCTTT
CASWTFGNTEAFF
>TRBJ2-1|.|TRBD2|TRBV3-1/TRBV3-2
TGTGCCAGCAGCCAAGTCGGGTTAGCGGGGGGCGCCCGTACCTCCTACAATGAGCAGTTCTTC
CASSQVGLAGGARTSYNEQFF
>TRBJ2-5|.|.|TRBV5-8
TGTGCCAGCAGCACCCGCTTGGGGGCAAGTGAGACCCAGTACTTC
CASSTRLGASETQYF
>TRBJ1-5|.|.|TRBV30
TGTGCCTGGAGTTCGGCAGGGGGCAATCAGCCCCAGCATTTT
CAWSSAGGNQPQHF
>TRBJ2-1|.|TRBD2|TRBV11-3
TGTGCCAGCAGCCCAGTGGCGGGGGGGGGCGAGCAGTTCTTC
CASSPVAGGGEQFF
>TRBJ1-1|.|.|TRBV30
TGTGCCTGGAGCAGGTTGAACACTGAAGCTTTCTTT
CAWSRLNTEAFF
>TRBJ2-2|.|.|TRBV5-1
TGCGCCAGCAGCTTGGAAGGGGCCGGGGAGCTGTTTTTT
CASSLEGAGELFF
>TRBJ1-1|.|TRBD1|TRBV5-1
TGCGCCAGCAGCTTTCAGAGGGACAGGGTCACTGAAGCTTTCTTT
CASSFQRDRVTEAFF
>TRBJ2-6|.|.|TRBV9
TGTGCCAGCAGCCCCACAGGGTCTGGGGCCAACGTCCTGACTTTC
CASSPTGSGANVLTF
>TRBJ1-2|.|.|TRBV6-1
TGTGCCAGCAGTGAAGCGAGCCTGACTAACTATGGCTACACCTTC
CASSEASLTNYGYTF
>TRBJ2-7|.|.|TRBV15
TGTGCCACCAGCGGCAGGGTAACCTACGAGCAGTACTTC
CATSGRVTYEQYF